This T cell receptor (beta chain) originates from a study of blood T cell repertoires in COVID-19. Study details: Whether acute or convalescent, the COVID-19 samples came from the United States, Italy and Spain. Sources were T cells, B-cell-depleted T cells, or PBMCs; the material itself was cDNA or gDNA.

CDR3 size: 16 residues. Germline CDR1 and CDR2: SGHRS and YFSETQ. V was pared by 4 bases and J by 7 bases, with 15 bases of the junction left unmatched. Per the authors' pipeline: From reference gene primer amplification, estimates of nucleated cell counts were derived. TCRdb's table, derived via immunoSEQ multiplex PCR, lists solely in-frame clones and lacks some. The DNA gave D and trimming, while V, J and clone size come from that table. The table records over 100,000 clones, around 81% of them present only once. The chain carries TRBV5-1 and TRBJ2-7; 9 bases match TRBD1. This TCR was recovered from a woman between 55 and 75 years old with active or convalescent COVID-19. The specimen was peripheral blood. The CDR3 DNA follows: TGCGCCAGCAGCGCCAGGGTGGGACAGGGAAAGGGGGAGCAGTACTTC. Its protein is CASSARVGQGKGEQYF.